One and the same sample provided the 20 T cell receptor beta chains below, sequenced in a study of cytomegalovirus exposure and HLA in healthy donors. PCR involved 60 Vbeta and 13 Jbeta primers. Using immunoSEQ multiplex PCR, the repertoire was profiled, and TCRdb retains in-frame clones only, with some absent. This table has some 100,000 clones, more than 60% appearing once. Sequenced sample: PBMCs. The receptors originated from a woman under 30 in good health and CMV-seropositive.

The chain couples TRBV29-1 to TRBJ2-5; D call uncertain. V lost 6 bases, J lost 0 bases, and 5 bases lay in between. The CDR3 contains 11 residues. CDR1 and CDR2 from the germline V gene are SQVTM and ANQGSEA. The CDR3 region is CSVRDQETQYF. CDR3 nucleotide sequence: TGCAGCGTCCGGGACCAAGAGACCCAGTACTTC.

The rearrangement joins TRBV2 to TRBJ2-5, with a weak D call TRBD1 (5 bases). V lost 6 bases and J lost 5, with 13 bases in between. In germline, CDR1 is SNHLY, CDR2 FYNNEI. There are 13 residues in the CDR3. DNA of the CDR3: TGTGCCAGCAGGTCGGCAGGGTGGGAGACCCAGTACTTC. Protein: CASRSAGWETQYF.

A word on this clone: At one boundary the junction diverges from the germline segment, which might be a read error. The rearrangement joins TRBV4-3 to TRBJ1-2; D might be TRBD1 (5 bases). Germline-derived CDR1 and CDR2 are LGHNA and YSLEER. The CDR3 spans 15 residues. CDR3 amino acids: CASSQDTKGPYGYTF. CDR3 in DNA: TGCGCCAGCAGTCAAGATACTAAGGGGCCCTATGGCTACACCTTC.

This clone was detected only a few times. This chain links TRBV9 with TRBJ2-7; 7 bases agree with TRBD1. The ends lost 0 bases at V and 2 bases at J; junction bases unmatched: 5. This CDR3 is 15 amino acids long. Germline V CDR1 and CDR2: SGDLS, YYNGEE. CDR3: CASSVAPGGAYEQYF. The CDR3 nucleotides read TGTGCCAGCAGCGTAGCCCCAGGGGGTGCCTACGAGCAGTACTTC.

V usage is TRBV7-2 and J usage is TRBJ2-5; TRBD2 is a possible D gene (6 bases). Germline-derived CDR1 and CDR2 are SGHTA and FQGNSA. V lost 5 bases and J 0 bases, leaving 13 bases between the germline ends. The CDR3 spans 15 residues. In nucleotides, the CDR3 is TGTGCCAGCAGCACGGGACTCGGGTACCAAGAGACCCAGTACTTC. Translated, it gives CASSTGLGYQETQYF.

This chain uses TRBV6-5 with TRBJ1-1, with D maybe TRBD1 (6 bases). The length of the CDR3 is 16 residues. The germline V gene encodes CDR1 MNHEY and CDR2 SVGAGI. Trimming left V 4 bases short and J 2 bases short, with 17 bases between. The CDR3: CASSSTAPGTNTEAFF. CDR3 sequence (DNA): TGTGCCAGCAGTTCCACCGCCCCCGGGACAAACACTGAAGCTTTCTTT.

V and J are TRBV4-1 and TRBJ1-2; D may be TRBD1 (5 bases). The CDR3 sequence is 17 residues long. The V gene's germline CDR1 is MGHRA and CDR2 YSYEKL. V gave up 0 bases and J gave up 8 bases, with 22 bases separating them. Here the CDR3 reads CASSQEGQGAGFWGYTF. Here the CDR3 DNA reads TGCGCCAGCAGCCAAGAGGGTCAGGGAGCGGGATTTTGGGGCTACACCTTC.

The rearrangement links TRBV6-5 to TRBJ1-5; the match to TRBD1 covers 9 bases. Germline lookup yields CDR1 MNHEY and CDR2 SVGAGI. The CDR3 contains 14 residues. With 6 bases clipped from V and 7 bases from J, the junction kept 7 bases outside the gene matches. DNA for the CDR3: TGTGCCAGCAGACCCGGACAGGGGATCCAGCCCCAGCATTTT. Residues: CASRPGQGIQPQHF.

This sequence joins TRBV10-3 and TRBJ1-1; 9 bases agree with TRBD1. The V and J ends lost 4 bases and 6 bases, in that order; junction bases with no gene match: 6. Germline V gives CDR1 ENHRY, CDR2 SYGVKD. The CDR3 contains 14 residues. The CDR3 sequence: CAISGGQGAAEAFF. The CDR3 DNA reads TGTGCCATCAGTGGGGGACAGGGTGCGGCTGAAGCTTTCTTT.

The chain links TRBV5-4 to TRBJ1-2, with a tentative D call TRBD1 (6 bases). Germline values: CDR1 SGHNT, CDR2 YYREEE (reference sequence). Trimming took off 7 bases at V and 4 bases at J, with 14 bases between the two ends. The CDR3 is 13 amino acids. The CDR3 region is CASEVGGVYGYTF. CDR3 coding DNA: TGTGCCAGCGAGGTAGGGGGAGTCTATGGCTACACCTTC. The full variable domain, in which reference TRBV5-4 and TRBJ1-2 provide the parts outside the CDR3, is ETGVTQSPTHLIKTRGQQVTLRCSSQSGHNTVSWYQQALGQGPQFIFQYYREEENGRGNFPPRFSGLQFPNYSSELNVNALELDDSALYLCASEVGGVYGYTFGSGTRLTVV.

The rearrangement uses TRBV10-3 and TRBJ2-7, with a possible D match to TRBD2 (5 bases). The CDR3 has 15 residues. Germline CDR1 reads ENHRY; CDR2 reads SYGVKD. The V end was cut by 5 bases, the J end by 1 base, with 15 bases between. CDR3 loop: CAISNYGLASYEQYF. CDR3 bases: TGTGCCATCAGTAATTACGGATTAGCGTCCTACGAGCAGTACTTC.

The CDR3 DNA follows: TGTGCCAGCAGCGTAGGCGGATTTTCTGCAGATACGCAGTATTTT. Translated: CASSVGGFSADTQYF. The gene calls are TRBV9 and TRBJ2-3; D is ambiguous. The CDR3 extends over 15 amino acids. Trimming removed 0 bases from V and 4 bases from J, with 12 bases in between. CDR1 and CDR2 (germline): SGDLS, YYNGEE.

This clone was observed once. The chain links TRBV5-6 to TRBJ1-2, with D tentatively TRBD1 (5 bases). CDR3 length equals 15 residues. V was shortened by 4 bases and J by 4 bases, with 17 bases between the two germline ends. From germline, CDR1 is SGHDT and CDR2 YYEEEE. Here the CDR3 reads CASSPLQGGRYGYTF. CDR3 bases: TGTGCCAGCAGCCCGCTCCAGGGAGGACGCTATGGCTACACCTTC.

This sequence joins TRBV7-3 and TRBJ2-1; 12 positions agree with TRBD2. This CDR3 spans 18 amino acids. The V and J ends lost 1 base and 9 bases, in that order; junction bases with no gene match: 13. Germline CDR1 and CDR2: SGHTA and FQGTGA. CDR3 in amino acids: CASSLNPWRLAGVTEQFF. The DNA for the CDR3 is TGTGCCAGCAGCTTAAACCCCTGGCGACTAGCGGGAGTAACTGAGCAGTTCTTC.

This chain uses TRBV29-1 with TRBJ2-7; 10 positions agree with TRBD2. V trimming: 0 bases; J trimming: 0 bases; junction bases outside the gene matches: 2. This CDR3 spans 15 amino acids. Germline assignment: CDR1 SQVTM and CDR2 ANQGSEA. CDR3 amino acids: CSVEDPSGSSYEQYF. For the CDR3, the DNA is TGCAGCGTTGAAGATCCTAGCGGGAGCTCCTACGAGCAGTACTTC.

J is TRBJ2-2 and V is TRBV29-1, with 7 bases aligning to TRBD2. V lost 6 bases to trimming and J lost 6 bases; unmatched junction nucleotides: 10. Germline V gene sequence: CDR1 SQVTM, CDR2 ANQGSEA. The CDR3 sequence is 14 residues long. DNA of the CDR3: TGCAGCGTGCCGGGGAGGGAAGGACCCGGGGAGCTGTTTTTT. This codes for CSVPGREGPGELFF.

This chain links TRBV4-2 with TRBJ1-2; D is possibly TRBD1 (5 bases). Per the germline V gene, CDR1 is LGHNA and CDR2 is YNFKEQ. V lost 3 bases to trimming and J lost 4 bases, with 12 bases between them. CDR3 size: 14 residues. The CDR3 sequence is CASSHGGRLYGYTF. As DNA, the CDR3 is TGTGCCAGCAGCCACGGGGGACGTCTCTATGGCTACACCTTC.

The J gene is TRBJ2-5, the V gene TRBV9, with TRBD1 identical over 8 bases. Germline V CDR1 and CDR2: SGDLS, YYNGEE. The junction had 9 bases not matched to a gene; V was cut back by 4 bases and J by 4 bases. The length of the CDR3 is 15 residues. The DNA of the CDR3 is TGTGCCAGCAGCACGACAGGGGTGTCGGGAGAGACCCAGTACTTC. Amino acids: CASSTTGVSGETQYF.

V gene TRBV5-6 combines with J gene TRBJ2-7, with a weak D call TRBD1 (5 bases). The CDR3 contains 14 residues. V dropped 4 bases and J dropped 3 bases, with 14 bases sitting between them. Germline-derived CDR1 and CDR2 are SGHDT and YYEEEE. The CDR3 sequence is CASSLTVYSYEQYF. Here the CDR3 DNA reads TGTGCCAGCAGCCTGACAGTGTATAGCTACGAGCAGTACTTC.

The chain joins TRBV5-1 to TRBJ2-7; 8 bases are shared with TRBD1. Trimming at V came to 4 bases and at J to 5 bases, leaving 8 bases not matched to a gene. Per germline, CDR1 SGHRS and CDR2 YFSETQ. This CDR3 comprises 14 residues. The CDR3 sequence is CASSPTDRVDEQYF. The CDR3 DNA reads as TGCGCCAGCAGCCCGACGGACAGGGTAGACGAGCAGTACTTC.